The rows below give T cell receptor beta chains drawn from one sample of a study of shared clonotypes between healthy human individuals. Generated by immunoSEQ multiplex PCR, the TCRdb table keeps only in-frame clones and is missing some. The sample has over 2,000,000 clones, about 93% seen once. Material for sequencing was naive CD8+ T cells from PBMCs. Every receptor here comes from a man younger than 35 in good health. Some clones in this sample may be carry-over from other donors' samples. CDR3s include the opening cysteine and the closing phenylalanine or tryptophan. D genes are given only for firm matches. The size field is filled for only some rows; it gives once, few, many or a size class.

J gene | clone size | V gene | D gene | CDR3 protein | CDR3 DNA
TRBJ2-1 | - | TRBV15 | TRBD2 | CATSRDGGVGEQFF | TGTGCCACCAGCAGAGATGGGGGGGTCGGTGAGCAGTTCTTC
TRBJ2-1 | - | TRBV7-9 | - | CASSRDGLYNEQFF | TGTGCCAGCAGCCGGGACGGATTGTACAATGAGCAGTTCTTC
TRBJ1-2 | - | TRBV4-3 | TRBD1 | CASSQKSRDRAGGYTF | TGCGCCAGCAGCCAAAAGTCCCGGGACAGGGCCGGTGGCTACACCTTC
TRBJ1-1 | - | TRBV7-9 | - | CASSRGMNTEAFF | TGTGCCAGCAGCCGGGGTATGAACACTGAAGCTTTCTTT
TRBJ2-7 | - | TRBV9 | - | CASCQGISSYEQYF | TGTGCCAGCTGCCAGGGCATTAGCTCCTACGAGCAGTACTTC
TRBJ2-1 | - | TRBV7-8 | TRBD2 | CASSLAWTSGVNEQFF | TGTGCCAGCAGCTTAGCTTGGACTAGCGGGGTTAATGAGCAGTTCTTC
TRBJ1-1 | few | TRBV9 | - | CASTPLGLKNTEAFF | TGTGCCAGCACCCCTCTCGGACTCAAGAACACTGAAGCTTTCTTT
TRBJ2-6 | - | TRBV9 | - | CASSVSPGANVLTF | TGTGCCAGCAGCGTAAGCCCGGGGGCCAACGTCCTGACTTTC
TRBJ1-4 | - | TRBV21-1 | - | CASSGRQGKSNEKLFF | TGTGCCAGCAGCGGGAGACAGGGCAAGTCTAATGAAAAACTGTTTTTT
TRBJ1-2 | - | TRBV7-9 | - | CASSKLGQTRGLGYTF | TGTGCCAGCAGCAAACTAGGACAGACTCGTGGGCTAGGCTACACCTTC
TRBJ1-2 | - | TRBV9 | - | CASSVAPGGDLPYGYTF | TGTGCCAGCAGCGTAGCTCCCGGGGGGGACTTACCCTATGGCTACACCTTC
TRBJ2-7 | - | TRBV6-6 | - | CASSYAGLLGYEQYF | TGTGCCAGCAGTTACGCGGGACTCCTGGGCTACGAGCAGTACTTC
TRBJ2-5 | - | TRBV7-6 | TRBD2 | CASTFIAGVEETQYF | TGTGCCAGCACCTTTATAGCGGGAGTTGAGGAGACCCAGTACTTC
TRBJ2-3 | - | TRBV2 | TRBD1 | CASSDFFGQGVDTQYF | TGTGCCAGCAGTGACTTCTTCGGACAGGGGGTGGATACGCAGTATTTT
TRBJ2-3 | - | TRBV28 | - | CASSLPRSGSPHPDTQYF | TGTGCCAGCAGTCTCCCTCGTAGCGGATCTCCCCATCCGGATACGCAGTATTTT
TRBJ2-3 | - | TRBV19 | - | CASSITTDTQYF | TGTGCCAGTAGTATTACCACAGATACGCAGTATTTT
TRBJ2-1 | once | TRBV12-2 | - | CASRLASVAGRSYNEQFF | TGTGCAAGTCGCTTAGCGTCGGTGGCAGGCCGCTCCTACAATGAGCAGTTCTTC
TRBJ1-4 | few | TRBV27 | - | CASRSSPGGEKLFF | TGTGCCAGCAGGTCGTCCCCAGGTGGTGAAAAACTGTTTTTT
TRBJ2-3 | - | TRBV4-3 | - | CASSRVLRDTDTQYF | TGCGCCAGCAGCCGAGTCCTGCGGGACACAGATACGCAGTATTTT
TRBJ2-3 | - | TRBV11-2 | - | CASRISVARTDTQYF | TGTGCCAGCAGGATTAGCGTTGCCCGCACAGATACGCAGTATTTT
TRBJ2-5 | - | TRBV11-2 | TRBD1 | CASSFGRQGIGETQYF | TGTGCCAGCAGCTTCGGCCGACAGGGGATAGGCGAGACCCAGTACTTC
TRBJ2-7 | - | TRBV28 | - | CASTWGYEQYF | TGTGCCAGCACCTGGGGCTACGAGCAGTACTTC
TRBJ1-2 | - | TRBV9 | TRBD1 | CASSATDRPGQENYGYTF | TGTGCCAGCAGCGCTACCGACCGACCGGGACAGGAAAACTATGGCTACACCTTC
TRBJ1-1 | few | TRBV19 | - | CASSMGRNTEAFF | TGTGCCAGTAGTATGGGCAGGAACACTGAAGCTTTCTTT
TRBJ2-3 | - | TRBV9 | - | CASSVAAGEGATDTQYF | TGTGCCAGCAGCGTAGCTGCGGGGGAGGGGGCCACAGATACGCAGTATTTT
TRBJ1-1 | few | TRBV5-4 | - | CASSLEFLGEGVDTEAFF | TGTGCCAGCAGCTTGGAGTTCTTGGGGGAGGGAGTGGACACTGAAGCTTTCTTT
TRBJ2-7 | - | TRBV11-2 | TRBD2 | CASSLGLAGGYEQYF | TGTGCCAGCAGCTTAGGGTTAGCGGGAGGCTACGAGCAGTACTTC
TRBJ2-3 | - | TRBV19 | TRBD2 | CASSPTSGVRDTQYF | TGTGCCAGTAGTCCGACTAGCGGCGTCAGGGATACGCAGTATTTT
TRBJ2-7 | once | TRBV7-9 | TRBD1 | CASSKGQGHSYEQYF | TGTGCCAGCAGCAAGGGACAGGGCCACTCCTACGAGCAGTACTTC
TRBJ2-6 | - | TRBV30 | TRBD1 | CAWSGTGSSGANVLTF | TGTGCCTGGAGTGGGACAGGGAGCTCTGGGGCCAACGTCCTGACTTTC
TRBJ2-2 | - | TRBV27 | TRBD2 | CASSLPAGGSGELFF | TGTGCCAGCAGTTTACCCGCCGGGGGGTCCGGGGAGCTGTTTTTT
TRBJ2-7 | - | TRBV18 | TRBD1 | CASSPRDSYEQYF | TGTGCCAGCTCACCCCGGGACAGCTACGAGCAGTACTTC
TRBJ2-7 | - | TRBV11-2 | - | CASSLAGPAYEQYF | TGTGCCAGCAGCTTAGCGGGGCCAGCCTACGAGCAGTACTTC
TRBJ2-7 | - | TRBV14 | TRBD2 | CASSPRLAVPYEQYF | TGTGCCAGCAGCCCACGACTAGCGGTCCCCTACGAGCAGTACTTC
TRBJ2-7 | - | TRBV28 | - | CASSLREFGYEQYF | TGTGCCAGCAGTTTAAGGGAGTTCGGCTACGAGCAGTACTTC
TRBJ1-1 | - | TRBV19 | TRBD1 | CASRRQGLNTEAFF | TGTGCCAGTCGGAGACAGGGTCTGAACACTGAAGCTTTCTTT
TRBJ1-3 | - | TRBV11-2 | - | CASSLGWGNTIYF | TGTGCCAGCAGCTTAGGGTGGGGGAACACCATATATTTT
TRBJ2-1 | - | TRBV30 | - | CAWSDGGNEQFF | TGTGCCTGGAGTGATGGGGGCAATGAGCAGTTCTTC
TRBJ2-7 | - | TRBV27 | TRBD1 | CASSPRDSFYQYF | TGTGCCAGCAGTCCCCGGGACAGTTTCTATCAGTACTTC
TRBJ2-1 | once | TRBV5-5 | - | CASSLGPGTEQFF | TGTGCCAGCAGCTTGGGCCCCGGGACAGAGCAGTTCTTC
TRBJ2-7 | - | TRBV6-5 | - | CASSYSRLGEQYF | TGTGCCAGCAGTTACTCGCGTCTCGGCGAGCAGTACTTC
TRBJ2-5 | - | TRBV7-9 | - | CASSWGVAVQETQYF | TGTGCCAGCAGCTGGGGGGTAGCGGTCCAAGAGACCCAGTACTTC